A single sample gave rise to the 31 T cell receptor beta chains below, sequenced in a study of post-analysis software for immune sequencing data. General study results and limits: The study found TRBV5-6, TRBV5-1 and TRBV20-1 among roughly 5 TRBV segments more frequent in patients than controls.

For these TCRs, the target antigens are not known. The library was made from cDNA and included unique molecular identifiers. Each CDR3 protein is one row after TCRdb ran MiXCR on the PCR reads. The sample shows some 690,000 distinct CDR3 sequences, around 27% of them seen only once. Material for sequencing was blood. Every receptor here comes from a girl aged 5-17 years with multiple sclerosis.

This clonotype was detected only a few times. This chain links TRBV7-8 with TRBJ1-4, with D perhaps matching TRBD1 (5 bases). Germline V gene data show CDR1 as SGHVS and CDR2 as FQNEAQ. Trimming cost V 5 bases and J 10 bases, with 20 bases left between them. This CDR3 has 15 amino acids. Here the CDR3 DNA reads TGTGCCAGCAGCCAGCGGGCCCTCCCCGGGGGAAAACTGTTTTTT. Translating it yields CASSQRALPGGKLFF.

Points on this clonotype: Just one base apart from a much larger clone, this may be a read error. The CDR3 spells CASSIRTARGNIQYF. CDR3 nucleotide sequence: TGTGCCAGCAGCATCAGGACCGCGAGGGGCAACATTCAGTACTTC. The chain couples TRBV7-2 to TRBJ2-4; D assignment may be TRBD1 or TRBD2 (5 bases each). From germline, CDR1 is SGHTA and CDR2 FQGNSA. The V and J ends lost 5 bases and 7 bases respectively, with 18 bases between them. The CDR3 spans 15 residues.

V is TRBV7-9 and J is TRBJ2-3; TRBD2 agrees at 7 bases. The germline V gene encodes CDR1 SEHNR and CDR2 FQNEAQ (reference sequence). Unmatched junction bases numbered 10, after V lost 11 bases and J lost 2 bases. The CDR3 runs to 14 residues. CDR3 amino acids: CAGRVAAYTDTQYF. Here the CDR3 DNA reads TGTGCCGGGAGGGTAGCGGCTTACACAGATACGCAGTATTTT.

The CDR3: CSAVNEKLFF. The CDR3 coding sequence is TGCAGTGCCGTTAATGAAAAACTGTTTTTT. The chain has TRBV20-1 and TRBJ1-4; D is undetermined. Germline V lookup: CDR1 DFQATT, CDR2 SNEGSKA (reference sequence). V lost 6 bases, J lost 4 bases, and 3 bases lay in between. CDR3 length equals 10 residues.

The chain links TRBV19 to TRBJ1-2, with D hard to call. The CDR3 is 12 residues long. The ends were cut back, 3 bases at V and 6 bases at J, with 8 bases in the middle. Germline CDR1 and CDR2: LNHDA and SQIVND (reference sequence). CDR3 in DNA: TGTGCCAGTAGTATGCTCGTTAATGGCTACACCTTC. This sequence encodes CASSMLVNGYTF.

This rearrangement joins TRBV20-1 to TRBJ2-3; D not certain. Between the trimmed V and J ends, which lost 6 bases and 6 bases, there was a span of 10 bases. The CDR3 consists of 11 residues. Germline V gene sequence: CDR1 DFQATT, CDR2 SNEGSKA (reference sequence). The CDR3 region has the DNA TGCAGTGCCTCCCGGCGGGATACGCAGTATTTT. Translating it yields CSASRRDTQYF.

The chain combines TRBV29-1 with TRBJ2-7; TRBD2 aligns across 13 bases. Unmatched junction bases numbered 16, after V lost 5 bases and J lost 6 bases. The length of the CDR3 is 17 residues. Germline V CDR1 and CDR2: SQVTM, ANQGSEA. This CDR3 is CSVQGTSGDISGLEQYF. The CDR3 DNA is TGCAGCGTTCAAGGGACTAGCGGGGACATCTCAGGGCTCGAGCAGTACTTC.

J is TRBJ1-1 and V is TRBV5-6, with D uncertain. The CDR3 is 15 residues long. CDR1 is SGHDT and CDR2 is YYEEEE in the germline V gene. The V end lost 0 bases, the J end lost 1 base, and 10 bases lay between the germline ends. This chain's CDR3 is CASSLGPGENTEAFF. The CDR3 nucleotides read TGTGCCAGCAGCTTGGGGCCGGGAGAGAACACTGAAGCTTTCTTT.

This CDR3 reads CSVDRGTGSYEQYF. The DNA for the CDR3 is TGCAGCGTCGACAGGGGGACCGGGTCCTACGAGCAGTACTTC. The chain combines TRBV29-1 with TRBJ2-7; 9 bases align to TRBD1. With 6 bases clipped from V and 1 base from J, the junction kept 7 bases outside the gene matches. Germline V gives CDR1 SQVTM, CDR2 ANQGSEA. The CDR3 is 14 residues long.

This chain joins TRBV20-1 and TRBJ2-1; 8 positions match TRBD1. Trimming at V came to 6 bases and at J to 6 bases, leaving 7 bases not matched to a gene. Germline V lookup: CDR1 DFQATT, CDR2 SNEGSKA (reference sequence). There are 13 residues in the CDR3. CDR3 nucleotides: TGCAGTGCGGACAGGGTGGCTCGCAATGAGCAGTTCTTC. Protein product: CSADRVARNEQFF.

This clonotype was detected only a few times. At one end, the junction sequence differs from germline, possibly due to a read error. V usage is TRBV5-1 and J usage is TRBJ1-2; 11 nucleotides agree with TRBD1. Germline V gives CDR1 SGHRS, CDR2 YFSETQ. CDR3 size: 13 residues. Here the CDR3 reads CASRGQGANGYTF. Here the CDR3 DNA reads TGCGCCAGCCGAGGACAGGGGGCAAATGGTTACACCTTC.

In this sample, this clonotype turned up a few times. The CDR3 reads CASSLRTGGNDEQYF. The CDR3 bases are TGTGCCAGCAGCTTGAGGACAGGGGGCAACGACGAGCAGTACTTC. The chain has TRBV7-2 and TRBJ2-7; 11 bases agree with TRBD1. The CDR3 runs 15 residues. Trimming cost V 3 bases and J 5 bases; bases outside gene matches: 6. In germline, CDR1 is SGHTA, CDR2 FQGNSA.

This clonotype occurred a few times. The gene calls are TRBV5-1 and TRBJ1-5; D not resolved. The length of the CDR3 is 15 residues. Looked up from germline, CDR1 is SGHRS and CDR2 is YFSETQ. The V end lost 2 bases, the J end lost 6 bases, and 15 bases lay between the germline ends. The CDR3 sequence: CASSFDTGKGQPQHF. In DNA, the CDR3 is TGCGCCAGCAGCTTTGACACGGGGAAGGGTCAGCCCCAGCATTTT.

This clonotype was seen more than once but under ten times. This chain uses TRBV7-6 with TRBJ1-1; D may be TRBD1 (6 bases). Trimming took off 5 bases at V and 0 bases at J, with 16 bases between the two ends. This CDR3 is built from 16 residues. Germline lookup yields CDR1 SGHVS and CDR2 FNYEAQ. In DNA form, the CDR3 reads TGTGCCAGCAGCAGAGGGGGGTCTCCCATGAACACTGAAGCTTTCTTT. Its protein is CASSRGGSPMNTEAFF.

This clonotype was observed many times. The chain has TRBV29-1 and TRBJ2-7; weak D call: TRBD2 (5 bases). Trimming took off 7 bases at V and 3 bases at J, with 13 bases between the two ends. Germline CDR1 is SQVTM and CDR2 is ANQGSEA. This CDR3 comprises 12 residues. This CDR3 reads CSAAGSDYEQYF. The CDR3 DNA sequence: TGCAGCGCTGCGGGCAGTGACTACGAGCAGTACTTC.

This clonotype has more than one count but fewer than ten. V usage is TRBV4-3 and J usage is TRBJ1-2; D possibly corresponds to TRBD1 (5 bases). Germline assignment: CDR1 LGHNA and CDR2 YSLEER. The CDR3 runs to 16 residues. Trimming took off 0 bases at V and 4 bases at J, with 15 bases between the two ends. For the CDR3, the DNA is TGCGCCAGCAGCCAAGATTATGACAGCGCACTCTATGGCTACACCTTC. Protein: CASSQDYDSALYGYTF.

The V gene is TRBV20-1, the J gene TRBJ2-3; 8 bases line up with TRBD2. This CDR3 spans 15 amino acids. The V segment lost 3 bases and the J segment 2 bases; nucleotides outside the gene matches: 7. Germline CDR1 DFQATT, CDR2 SNEGSKA (reference sequence). The CDR3 DNA reads TGCAGTGCTAGTTTGGCGGGAGGACTCACAGATACGCAGTATTTT. Its protein is CSASLAGGLTDTQYF.

V and J are TRBV29-1 and TRBJ1-1; tentatively, D is TRBD1 (5 bases). V shed 0 bases and J shed 7 bases, with 15 bases lying between them. Germline V lookup: CDR1 SQVTM, CDR2 ANQGSEA. This CDR3 spans 14 amino acids. The CDR3 nucleotides are TGCAGCGTTGAAGATCCGGTCATGGGGGGTGAAGCTTTCTTT. It specifies CSVEDPVMGGEAFF. The full variable domain, completed using reference TRBV29-1 and TRBJ1-1, is SAVISQKPSRDICQRGTSLTIQCQVDSQVTMMFWYRQQPGQSLTLIATANQGSEATYESGFVIDKFPISRPNLTFSTLTVSNMSPEDSSIYLCSVEDPVMGGEAFFGQGTRLTVV.

The V and J genes are TRBV4-1 and TRBJ2-4; D unresolved. Per the germline V gene, CDR1 is MGHRA and CDR2 is YSYEKL. Trimming cost V 3 bases and J 3 bases, with 12 bases left between them. The CDR3 is 15 residues long. CDR3 in amino acids: CASSQENWGKNIQYF. The CDR3 DNA reads as TGCGCCAGCAGCCAGGAGAACTGGGGCAAAAACATTCAGTACTTC.

This clonotype came up a few times. The chain combines TRBV12-3 or TRBV12-4 with TRBJ2-1, with D tentatively TRBD1 or TRBD2 (5 bases each). V lost 6 bases and J lost 2, with 11 bases in between. The CDR3 runs 14 residues. The CDR3 sequence: CASRGDRTYNEQFF. CDR3 DNA: TGTGCCAGCAGGGGGGACCGGACCTACAATGAGCAGTTCTTC.

The sample holds a few counts of this clonotype. This sequence joins TRBV6-5 and TRBJ2-1, with TRBD2 matching over 7 bases. The CDR3 loop spans 12 amino acids. The ends lost 6 bases at V and 9 bases at J; junction bases unmatched: 5. CDR1 and CDR2 from the germline V gene are MNHEY and SVGAGI. CDR3 nucleotide sequence: TGTGCCAGCAGCAGGGACTACGGTGAGCAGTTCTTC. Protein: CASSRDYGEQFF.

There are a few counts of this clonotype. V usage is TRBV10-3 and J usage is TRBJ1-2; 7 positions agree with TRBD1. The CDR3 is made up of 14 amino acids. Germline values: CDR1 ENHRY, CDR2 SYGVKD. Trimming at V came to 5 bases and at J to 2 bases, leaving 5 bases not matched to a gene. The CDR3 DNA reads as TGTGCCATCAGTCCCCCAGGGGGGAACTATGGCTACACCTTC. Translated, it gives CAISPPGGNYGYTF.

The CDR3 is CASRDQGAGDEQFF. CDR3 coding DNA: TGTGCCAGCAGAGACCAGGGGGCGGGGGATGAGCAGTTCTTC. The rearrangement uses TRBV12-3 or TRBV12-4 and TRBJ2-1; D might be TRBD1 (8 bases). The V end lost 6 bases, the J end lost 8 bases, and 17 bases lay between the germline ends. This CDR3 has 14 residues.

For this clonotype: Just one base apart from a much larger clone, this may be a read error. The chain carries TRBV3-1 and TRBJ2-1; D is unclear. The CDR3 sequence is 16 residues long. Germline loops: CDR1 LGHDT, CDR2 YNNKEL (reference sequence). CDR3 nucleotide sequence: TGTGCCCGCAGCCAAGGAATCCCGAACTCCTACAATGAGCAGTTCTTC. Translating gives CARSQGIPNSYNEQFF.

This clonotype was seen only once. The chain combines TRBV7-2 with TRBJ2-1; TRBD2 is a possible D gene (6 bases). The CDR3 extends over 16 amino acids. From germline, CDR1 is SGHTA and CDR2 FQGNSA. The ends were cut back, 1 base at V and 10 bases at J, with 20 bases in the middle. CDR3 region: CASSLVGGDGWYEQFF. The CDR3 DNA reads TGTGCCAGCAGCTTAGTTGGAGGGGATGGGTGGTACGAGCAGTTCTTC.

At least ten counts were recorded for this clonotype. V is TRBV6-2 or TRBV6-3 and J is TRBJ2-5; D might be TRBD1 or TRBD2, each matching 5 bases. Trimming took 6 bases from V and 2 from J, leaving 13 bases between them. The germline V gene encodes CDR1 MNHEY and CDR2 SVGEGT. The CDR3 has 14 amino acids. CDR3 DNA sequence: TGTGCCAGCAGGGCCGGGACGGCACAAGAGACCCAGTACTTC. Translation: CASRAGTAQETQYF.

This clonotype showed up many times. The rearrangement uses TRBV6-6 and TRBJ1-2, with a weak D call TRBD1 (5 bases). V dropped 5 bases and J dropped 0 bases, with 7 bases sitting between them. The germline gives CDR1 MNHNY, CDR2 SVGAGI (reference sequence). The CDR3 is made up of 13 amino acids. The CDR3 reads CASSIQANYGYTF. CDR3 nucleotides: TGTGCCAGCAGTATACAGGCTAACTATGGCTACACCTTC.

This clonotype was picked up many times. This chain joins TRBV29-1 and TRBJ2-7; D might be TRBD2 (7 bases). Trimming shortened V by 5 bases and J by 4 bases, and 18 bases separated the two germline ends. CDR1 SQVTM and CDR2 ANQGSEA come from the germline V gene. The CDR3 spans 14 residues. In DNA, the CDR3 is TGCAGCGTTCTCTCGGGGGCCGGGGGGTACGAGCAGTACTTC. This translates into CSVLSGAGGYEQYF.

The chain recombines TRBV6-2 or TRBV6-3 with TRBJ1-2; D unclear. The germline gives CDR1 MNHEY, CDR2 SVGEGT. V was clipped by 2 bases and J by 4 bases, with 5 bases between them. CDR3 length: 12 residues. The CDR3 coding sequence is TGTGCCAGCAGTTACGAAAGCTATGGCTACACCTTC. It yields the protein CASSYESYGYTF.

This chain links TRBV11-2 with TRBJ2-7, with a possible D match to TRBD2 (6 bases). The CDR3 extends over 15 amino acids. Trimming shortened V by 5 bases and J by 6 bases, and 20 bases separated the two germline ends. Germline CDR1 is SGHAT and CDR2 is FQNNGV. CDR3 nucleotide sequence: TGTGCCAGCAGCCTGAGCGGGTACGAACAATGCGAGCAGTACTTC. It encodes CASSLSGYEQCEQYF.

This clonotype appeared a few times. This chain joins TRBV6-5 and TRBJ2-5; no clear D gene. This CDR3 has 12 amino acids. V was shortened by 5 bases and J by 5 bases, with 9 bases between the two germline ends. CDR1 and CDR2 (germline): MNHEY, SVGAGI. CDR3 in amino acids: CASSQSPETQYF. The CDR3 region has the DNA TGTGCCAGCAGTCAGTCTCCCGAGACCCAGTACTTC.